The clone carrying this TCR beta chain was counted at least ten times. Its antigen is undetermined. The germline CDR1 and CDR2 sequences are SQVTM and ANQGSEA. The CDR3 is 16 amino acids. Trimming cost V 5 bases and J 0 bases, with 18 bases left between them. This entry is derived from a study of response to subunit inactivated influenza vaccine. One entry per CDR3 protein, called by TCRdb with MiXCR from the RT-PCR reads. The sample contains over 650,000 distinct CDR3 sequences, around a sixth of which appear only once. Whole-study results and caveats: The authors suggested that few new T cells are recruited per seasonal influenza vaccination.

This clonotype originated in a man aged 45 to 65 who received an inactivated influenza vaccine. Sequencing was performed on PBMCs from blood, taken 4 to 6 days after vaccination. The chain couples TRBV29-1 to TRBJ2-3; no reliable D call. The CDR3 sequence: CSVRLGTTSSTDTQYF. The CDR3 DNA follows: TGCAGCGTTCGCCTTGGCACAACTTCTAGCACAGATACGCAGTATTTT.